These 21 T cell receptor beta chains originate from one sample sequenced in a study of blood T cell repertoires in COVID-19. Profiling relied on immunoSEQ multiplex PCR, and the TCRdb table lists in-frame clones only, not all of them. The sample lists 200,000 to 300,000 clones, around 87% seen once, with 2% to 2.5% in the top ten. Sequences were obtained from peripheral blood. The source is a woman aged 45-60 years with acute or convalescent COVID-19.

The V and J genes are TRBV5-4 and TRBJ2-3; D remains ambiguous. The V end lost 0 bases, the J end lost 5 bases, and 10 bases lay between the germline ends. Germline V gene data show CDR1 as SGHNT and CDR2 as YYREEE (reference sequence). This CDR3 spans 14 amino acids. The CDR3 loop reads CASSLDISGDTQYF. Here the CDR3 DNA reads TGTGCCAGCAGCTTGGACATCTCTGGAGATACGCAGTATTTT.

J is TRBJ2-2 and V is TRBV6-5; D might be TRBD2 (6 bases). V gave up 5 bases and J gave up 2 bases, with 12 bases separating them. Germline V gives CDR1 MNHEY, CDR2 SVGAGI. This CDR3 has 15 amino acids. CDR3 sequence (DNA): TGTGCCAGCAGTAGGGCGGGGCGAAACACCGGGGAGCTGTTTTTT. Residues: CASSRAGRNTGELFF.

As regards this clone: Other DNA sequences from this sample encode an identical CDR3 as well. V is TRBV24-1 and J is TRBJ2-1; 15 bases map to TRBD2. This CDR3 has 14 residues. Per the germline V gene, CDR1 is KGHDR and CDR2 is SFDVKD. The J segment lost 7 bases and the V segment lost 7 bases, leaving 1 base of the junction unmatched. The CDR3 DNA is TGTGCCACCAGGGGACTAGCGGGGGGTAATGAGCAGTTCTTC. Translation gives CATRGLAGGNEQFF.

The rearrangement uses TRBV12-5 and TRBJ2-2; the D gene is possibly TRBD2 (7 bases). Germline CDR1 reads LGHNT; CDR2 reads FRNRAP. The CDR3 sequence is 14 residues long. V was cut by 6 bases and J by 5 bases, with 13 bases left in between. For the CDR3, the DNA is TGTGCTAGTGGACCGCGGGGGCAGACCGGGGAGCTGTTTTTT. This translates into CASGPRGQTGELFF. The whole variable domain, filled in from reference TRBV12-5 and TRBJ2-2, reads DARVTQTPRHKVTEMGQEVTMRCQPILGHNTVFWYRQTMMQGLELLAYFRNRAPLDDSGMPKDRFSAEMPDATLATLKIQPSEPRDSAVYFCASGPRGQTGELFFGEGSRLTVL.

The chain is built from TRBV28 and TRBJ1-2; a possible D gene is TRBD1 (5 bases). Trimming shortened V by 8 bases and J by 7 bases, and 17 bases separated the two germline ends. Per germline, CDR1 MDHEN and CDR2 SYDVKM. The CDR3 contains 13 residues. The CDR3 DNA follows: TGTGCCAGCCGAAACCCCCGGGGGTCTGGCTACACCTTC. Encoded protein: CASRNPRGSGYTF.

The chain links TRBV30 to TRBJ1-2; D perhaps matches TRBD1 (6 bases). The CDR3 contains 14 residues. The germline V and J ends were trimmed by 4 bases and 3 bases, with 15 bases remaining between them. The germline gives CDR1 GTSNPN, CDR2 SVGIG (reference sequence). CDR3 protein: CAWTKWEGDYGYTF. In nucleotides, the CDR3 is TGTGCCTGGACTAAATGGGAGGGGGACTATGGCTACACCTTC.

The chain combines TRBV3-1 (or the pseudogene TRBV3-2) with TRBJ2-5; possible D gene TRBD2, 6 bases. This CDR3 is built from 14 residues. The V gene lost 4 bases and the J gene lost 5 bases, with 14 bases spanning the gap. In germline, CDR1 is LGHDT, CDR2 YNNKEL (reference sequence). The CDR3 protein is CASSPLGGGETQYF. As DNA, the CDR3 is TGTGCCAGCAGCCCCCTGGGGGGTGGCGAGACCCAGTACTTC.

This chain links TRBV6-1 with TRBJ1-2; 8 bases are a match to TRBD1. The V gene end was trimmed by 7 bases and the J gene end by 8 bases; junction bases not matched to a gene: 9. Germline assignment: CDR1 MNHNS and CDR2 SASEGT. There are 13 residues in the CDR3. CDR3 amino acids: CASKEQGDVGYTF. The DNA for the CDR3 is TGTGCCAGCAAGGAACAGGGGGATGTGGGCTACACCTTC.

The chain combines TRBV11-2 with TRBJ1-2; 9 nucleotides align to TRBD1. V trimming: 1 base; J trimming: 8 bases; junction bases outside the gene matches: 8. The CDR3 is 15 residues long. Looked up from germline, CDR1 is SGHAT and CDR2 is FQNNGV. CDR3 sequence (DNA): TGTGCCAGCAGCTTAGCGGGACAGGGAGGATGGGGCTACACCTTC. The encoded protein is CASSLAGQGGWGYTF. Supplemented by reference TRBV11-2 and TRBJ1-2, the full variable domain reads EAGVAQSPRYKIIEKRQSVAFWCNPISGHATLYWYQQILGQGPKLLIQFQNNGVVDDSQLPKDRFSAERLKGVDSTLKIQPAKLEDSAVYLCASSLAGQGGWGYTFGSGTRLTVV.

This rearrangement joins TRBV12-5 to TRBJ2-2; no definite D call. The CDR3 spans 15 residues. Trimming removed 2 bases at V and 0 bases at J, with 7 bases between. The germline V gene has CDR1 LGHNT and CDR2 FRNRAP. The CDR3 DNA reads TGTGCTAGTGGTTTGTGGCTCACGAACACCGGGGAGCTGTTTTTT. This codes for CASGLWLTNTGELFF.

The rearrangement links TRBV6-1 to TRBJ1-6; TRBD1 aligns across 7 bases. Trimming removed 3 bases from V and 6 bases from J; junction bases left unmatched: 8. CDR3 length equals 16 residues. Germline V gene lookup returns CDR1 MNHNS and CDR2 SASEGT. The CDR3 protein is CASSDRDRGRNSPLHF. CDR3 bases: TGTGCCAGCAGTGATCGGGACAGAGGACGTAATTCACCCCTCCACTTT.

The genes are TRBV29-1 and TRBJ1-2, with TRBD1 matching over 8 bases. Per germline, CDR1 SQVTM and CDR2 ANQGSEA. With 6 bases clipped from V and 8 bases from J, the junction kept 8 bases outside the gene matches. The CDR3 totals 12 residues. The CDR3 reads CSVFAGGGGYTF. The CDR3 coding sequence is TGCAGCGTCTTTGCAGGGGGCGGCGGCTACACCTTC.

This chain joins TRBV27 and TRBJ1-4; 10 bases align to TRBD1. The CDR3 consists of 16 residues. V lost 5 bases to trimming and J lost 3 bases; unmatched junction nucleotides: 6. The germline V gene encodes CDR1 MNHEY and CDR2 SMNVEV (reference sequence). CDR3 DNA: TGTGCCAGCAGTCCCGGGACAGGGGCTCCTAATGAAAAACTGTTTTTT. It is translated as CASSPGTGAPNEKLFF.

With respect to this clone: The junction differs from germline at one of its ends, possibly a read error. The rearrangement links TRBV7-2 to TRBJ2-1; maybe TRBD2 (5 bases). Per germline, CDR1 SGHTA and CDR2 FQGNSA. CDR3 length: 15 amino acids. The CDR3 sequence: CASSALLLAYSEQFF. CDR3 in DNA: TGTGCCAGCAGCGCCCTTCTGCTAGCTTACAGTGAGCAGTTCTTC.

The rearrangement uses TRBV9 and TRBJ2-7; 11 positions match TRBD2. The length of the CDR3 is 15 residues. V lost 7 bases and J lost 5; bases outside the gene matches: 11. CDR1 and CDR2 (germline): SGDLS, YYNGEE. CDR3: CASGGPTSGTDEQYF. Written as DNA, the CDR3 is TGTGCCAGCGGGGGACCGACTAGCGGGACTGACGAGCAGTACTTC.

This clone was counted only a few times. This sequence joins TRBV3-1 (or the pseudogene TRBV3-2) and TRBJ2-7; 11 nucleotides agree with TRBD2. V trimming: 5 bases; J trimming: 3 bases; junction bases outside the gene matches: 3. Germline CDR1 and CDR2: LGHDT and YNNKEL (reference sequence). The CDR3 length is 14 residues. The CDR3 DNA reads TGTGCCAGCAGCGCGGGACTAGCGGTCTACGAGCAGTACTTC. It specifies CASSAGLAVYEQYF.

V gene TRBV28 combines with J gene TRBJ2-7, with TRBD2 matching 9 bases. The junction had 15 bases not matched to a gene; V was cut back by 3 bases and J by 0 bases. Germline lookup yields CDR1 MDHEN and CDR2 SYDVKM. This CDR3 spans 19 amino acids. CDR3 DNA sequence: TGTGCCAGCAGTTTCATCCCGGGACGGCCTAGCGGGAACTCCTACGAGCAGTACTTC. Translated: CASSFIPGRPSGNSYEQYF.

This clone showed up just once. The chain recombines TRBV7-3 with TRBJ2-7; 7 nucleotides agree with TRBD1. In germline, CDR1 is SGHTA, CDR2 FQGTGA. The CDR3 runs to 15 residues. With 1 base clipped from V and 0 bases from J, the junction kept 3 bases outside the gene matches. In DNA form, the CDR3 reads TGTGCCAGCAGCTTAAATCCAGGGGGCTCCTACGAGCAGTACTTC. This codes for CASSLNPGGSYEQYF. The variable domain in full, with the rest retrieved from reference TRBV7-3 and TRBJ2-7, is GAGVSQTPSNKVTEKGKYVELRCDPISGHTALYWYRQSLGQGPEFLIYFQGTGAADDSGLPNDRFFAVRPEGSVSTLKIQRTERGDSAVYLCASSLNPGGSYEQYFGPGTRLTVT.

This clone was counted a single time. The chain joins TRBV27 to TRBJ2-3; 12 bases are shared with TRBD2. CDR1 and CDR2 from the germline V gene are MNHEY and SMNVEV (reference sequence). The CDR3 runs to 18 residues. Losses at the gene ends were 7 bases for V and 0 bases for J; bases not matched to a gene: 11. CDR3: CASTAPSGRAVSTDTQYF. CDR3 nucleotides: TGTGCCAGCACGGCGCCTAGCGGGAGGGCCGTCAGCACAGATACGCAGTATTTT.

The chain uses TRBV27 and TRBJ2-7; D is unclear. Germline V gene sequence: CDR1 MNHEY, CDR2 SMNVEV (reference sequence). V was trimmed by 7 bases and J by 7 bases, leaving 23 bases between them. The CDR3 totals 15 residues. As DNA, the CDR3 is TGTGCCAGCACCCCCGGGTCCAGAGTTCTTCGAGAGCAGTACTTC. This gives the protein CASTPGSRVLREQYF.

The chain uses TRBV7-3 and TRBJ2-2, with 8 bases fitting TRBD1. Trimming cost V 3 bases and J 7 bases; bases outside gene matches: 7. Germline CDR1 is SGHTA and CDR2 is FQGTGA. CDR3 length: 15 residues. CDR3 nucleotides: TGTGCCAGCAGCTTTAGCAGGGGGCGCTTCGGGGAGCTGTTTTTT. Protein: CASSFSRGRFGELFF.